Detailed here is one T cell receptor beta chain. Its matching antigen is unknown. These data belong to a study of CD8 T cells in ankylosing spondylitis. Whole-study findings and limits: Disease-linked clones displayed a CD8+ phenotype and appeared relatively rarely in peripheral blood. Earlier reports found some motif variants in synovial fluid and blood in reactive arthritis. There was reportedly significant enrichment of clones that were disease-linked in matched ankylosing spondylitis synovial fluid. Typical of ankylosing spondylitis blood, it appeared, was a TCR beta motif of eight highly homologous variants.

Quantitative 5'-RACE with molecular barcodes generated TCR beta libraries. TCRdb processed the 5' RACE reads anew with MiXCR; each CDR3 protein has one entry. Of 500,000 or so distinct CDR3 sequences listed, roughly 5.2% are singletons. Germline values: CDR1 SGHVS, CDR2 FNYEAQ. The CDR3 contains 16 residues. The V end was cut by 1 base, the J end by 2 bases, with 15 bases between. The chain links TRBV7-6 to TRBJ2-7; tentative D call: TRBD1 (7 bases). The sequence came from a male donor with ankylosing spondylitis. Sequenced input: blood, either unsorted or a sorted T cell fraction (not recorded which). CDR3 sequence reads: CASSLEMSGGTYEQYF. CDR3 in DNA: TGTGCCAGCAGCTTAGAAATGTCAGGGGGGACCTACGAGCAGTACTTC.